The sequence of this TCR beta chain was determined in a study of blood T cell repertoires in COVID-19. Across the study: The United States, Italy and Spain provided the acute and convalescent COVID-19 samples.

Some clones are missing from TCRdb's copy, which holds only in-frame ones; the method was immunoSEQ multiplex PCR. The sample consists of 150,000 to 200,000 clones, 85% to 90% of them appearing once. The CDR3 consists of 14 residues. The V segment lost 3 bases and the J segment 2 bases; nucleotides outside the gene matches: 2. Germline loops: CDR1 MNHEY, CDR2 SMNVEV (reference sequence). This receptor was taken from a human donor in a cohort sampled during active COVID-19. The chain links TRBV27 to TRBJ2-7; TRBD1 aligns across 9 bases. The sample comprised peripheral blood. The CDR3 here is CASSFGTGTYEQYF. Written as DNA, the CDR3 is TGTGCCAGCAGTTTTGGGACAGGGACCTACGAGCAGTACTTC.